This TCR beta chain comes out of a study of blood T cell repertoires in COVID-19 (TCRdb year 2020). Study-level background: The collaborator samples originated in the United States, Italy and Spain and spanned the acute and convalescent phases of COVID-19. The material from the prospective study consisted of cDNA or gDNA derived from T cells, B-cell-depleted T cells, or PBMCs. The dataset comprised deeply sampled blood TCRbeta repertoires from subjects exposed to, actively infected with, or recovered from COVID-19. The repertoires were made available in a free public database intended to serve as a resource for research on the immune response to SARS-CoV-2. Samples came from the ongoing ImmuneRACE study (first 160 participants) plus 1,254 subjects from 6 global collaborators. The sample metadata nearly always contained a de-identified subject ID, COVID-19 status, age in years and sex. Where available, HLA class I and class II types were taken from metadata supplied by the sample provider and were not determined by assay-based typing.

Turning to this clone: Its target antigen remains unknown. The record has no base qualities; no much larger clone is one base away.

Collaborating institutions collected whole blood in K2EDTA tubes following their own protocols. For TCRbeta analysis, collaborator samples were shipped as frozen whole blood, as isolated PBMCs, or as DNA extracted from either sample type. The germline ends are 8 bases apart after V is trimmed by 3 bases and J by 5 bases. Including the terminal cysteine and phenylalanine, the CDR3 comprises 12 residues. Only the CDR3 part of the read is kept: 36 bases, read in frame from the first base. TCRbeta CDR3 regions were amplified from genomic DNA using the immunoSEQ Assay, a bias-controlled multiplex PCR. In the source study's methods: Within the assay, amplification of reference gene primers was used to estimate how many nucleated cells each sample contained. To quantify the absolute abundance of each unique TCRbeta CDR3 rearrangement, sequence reads were collapsed and filtered. For each sample, productive Simpson clonality was calculated as the square root of Simpson's diversity index across productive rearrangements. Sourced from immuneACCESS, this table was stored by TCRdb with only in-frame sequences that have V and J called. A share of the clones is absent; for the studies checked, an unresolved V gene accounts for under half, and the remainder has no known explanation. That table is the source of V, J and clone size, and D and trimming were worked out from the DNA. Across this sample there are 110,000 to 150,000 clones, with approximately 92% seen only once. 2.5% to 3.5% of the sample is held by the ten biggest clonotypes.

Points the paper makes about the study in general: How much clinical and demographic metadata was included differed by source and by participant, and the metadata was provided uncurated.

The sequence links TRBV12-3 or TRBV12-4 to TRBJ2-7; the D gene identity is not certain. The receptor's source is a woman aged 60-75 years with active COVID-19. Sequenced input: peripheral blood. The DNA sequence is TGTGCCAGCAGTTTGTGGCGGAACGAGCAGTACTTC. Translation gives CASSLWRNEQYF.